This T cell receptor beta chain was found in a study of T cells in Graves' hyperthyroidism and ophthalmopathy (dated by TCRdb to between 2018 and 2021). Regarding the complete study: Peripheral blood samples were taken at the time of initial diagnosis, prior to any treatment. The roughly 100 discovery patients were randomly divided into training and test sets at a 7:3 ratio. To identify TCR V-J signatures that set the groups apart, the researchers used a discovery cohort of 100 patients, made up of around 40 with Graves' ophthalmopathy and 55 to 65 with stable Graves' hyperthyroidism. Prospective prediction of ophthalmopathy was tested in an independent validation cohort consisting of some 18 hyperthyroidism patients and 15 to 17 patients who later progressed to ophthalmopathy. Once sampling was done, hyperthyroidism patients were given methimazole at a starting dose of 30 mg daily, whereas ophthalmopathy patients were given high-dose intravenous methylprednisolone. TCR Vbeta CDR3 sequencing of 130 to 150 peripheral blood samples (more than 40 ophthalmopathy, roughly 72 hyperthyroidism and roughly 17 progressor patients) is reported in the paper. In over five Graves' hyperthyroidism patients, the study also compared T-cell repertoires from thyroid tissue with T-cell repertoires from blood.

Amplification of TCR beta CDR3 regions was carried out from RNA transcripts. The TCR CDR3 was subjected to a first round of RT-PCR using the HTBI primer set and the Qiagen OneStep RT-PCR kit. Libraries were constructed in a second round of multiplex PCR, after which size selection and purification were performed. The libraries were sequenced on an Illumina HiSeq2000 using paired-end 100 bp reads. Per the authors' processing: Raw data were processed with SOAPnuke, discarding reads with adapters, uncalled bases, mean Phred below 15, or no exact constant-primer or identifier match. High-quality paired reads were merged with COPE v1.2.5, and unique nucleotide sequences were defined as clonotypes. MiTCR v1.1 was used to align clonotypes to the IMGT TRBV, TRBD and TRBJ reference segments. The analysis included only V-J combinations with a frequency above 0.0001, which together covered more than 99% of the repertoires. A TCS score was defined as the ratio between F50 (clonal expansion) and ExV (chaos), using BLOSUM62-based TCRdist between CDR3 peptides within each V-J. Welch's t-statistics and random forest reduced 514 V-J features to 10 to 15, which were used in a naive Bayes classifier (R e1071). TCRdb passed the public sequencing reads through fastp at Q25 and MiXCR, retaining productive beta sequences. Each CDR3 protein appears once, grouped with its most common genes and DNA. The V and J calls and clone size are TCRdb's, not the authors'. The sample yields about 160,000 distinct CDR3 sequences; 9.4% were counted once. Clones ranked in the top ten supply over 20% of the sample.

Hyperthyroidism patients were aged 18 to 65 years and newly diagnosed, with disease duration of less than 2 months. Patients with uncontrolled infections, other autoimmune diseases, pregnancy or lactation were excluded. Diagnoses were established on the basis of clinical symptoms, serum thyroxine and TRAb, thyroid ultrasound, and orbital computed tomography. For progressor patients, blood was drawn at the first diagnosis of hyperthyroidism, before any ophthalmopathy symptoms had appeared. PBMCs were isolated from approximately 10 ml of fresh peripheral blood by Ficoll-Paque density gradient centrifugation. Progressor patients were defined as those initially diagnosed with Graves' hyperthyroidism in whom ophthalmopathy developed during follow-up. Trizol reagent was used to extract total RNA, and RNA quality was then checked on an Agilent 2100 Bioanalyzer. The investigation overall reported the following: During validation, the model predicted progression to ophthalmopathy a median of approximately 6 months ahead of onset, with approximately 71% sensitivity and almost 75% specificity. A 13 V-J signature model separated ophthalmopathy from stable hyperthyroidism, with 87.88% sensitivity and 81% to 82% specificity in cross-validation and 80%/75% in testing. Most expanded thyroid clonotypes (frequency above 0.001) were also found in blood, which suggests that blood repertoires may mirror thyroid immune responses. No statistical method was used to fix the sample size in advance, and group allocation was not hidden from the investigators.

Comments on this clonotype: No cognate antigen has been identified for it. Per-nucleotide qualities are absent, and no much larger clonotype sits a single base away.

The germline V gene yields MGHRA for CDR1 and YSYEKL for CDR2. The CDR3, from cysteine to phenylalanine, totals 13 residues. The CDR3 DNA has 39 bases and is translated from base 1. V drops 4 bases and J drops 9 bases, leaving 12 bases in between. This sequence was found in a woman aged 18-29 years with Graves' hyperthyroidism that later progressed to Graves' ophthalmopathy. The V and J genes are TRBV4-1 and TRBJ2-2; D gene: possibly TRBD2, on 6 matching bases. The specimen sequenced was blood. The DNA sequence is given as TGCGCCAGCAGCCCTCGACTAGGCAGGGAGCTGTTTTTT. Its amino acids are CASSPRLGRELFF.